The next 7 T cell receptor beta chains were all read from a single sample in a study of T cells in Graves' hyperthyroidism and ophthalmopathy. Amplification targeted TCR beta CDR3 regions from RNA transcripts. TCR CDR3 regions were first amplified by RT-PCR with HTBI primers. TCRdb itself ran the multiplex PCR reads through MiXCR, one entry per CDR3 protein. The table has around 700,000 distinct CDR3 sequences, around a third seen once. Sequencing was carried out using blood. Every receptor here comes from a middle-aged woman with Graves' hyperthyroidism.

In this sample, this clonotype turned up many times. The genes are TRBV7-2 and TRBJ1-1; D is ambiguous. Germline V gene data show CDR1 as SGHTA and CDR2 as FQGNSA. The CDR3 runs to 14 residues. V was shortened by 0 bases and J by 6 bases, with 11 bases between the two germline ends. The CDR3 DNA sequence: TGTGCCAGCAGCTTAGCGCCAAGGGAGGCTGAAGCTTTCTTT. The encoded protein is CASSLAPREAEAFF. Drawing the rest from reference TRBV7-2 and TRBJ1-1, the complete variable domain is GAGVSQSPSNKVTEKGKDVELRCDPISGHTALYWYRQSLGQGLEFLIYFQGNSAPDKSGLPSDRFSAERTGGSVSTLTIQRTQQEDSAVYLCASSLAPREAEAFFGQGTRLTVV.

V gene TRBV20-1 combines with J gene TRBJ2-2; D not certain. From germline, CDR1 is DFQATT and CDR2 SNEGSKA (reference sequence). V dropped 2 bases and J dropped 3 bases, with 13 bases sitting between them. CDR3 length equals 15 residues. CDR3 DNA sequence: TGCAGTGCTAGATTAGGCTTGTGGGACACCGGGGAGCTGTTTTTT. Its protein product is CSARLGLWDTGELFF.

The sample holds a few counts of this clonotype. The rearrangement uses TRBV6-5 and TRBJ2-7, with TRBD1 matching over 7 bases. The CDR3 covers 13 residues. Germline CDR1 reads MNHEY; CDR2 reads SVGAGI. J gave up 2 bases and V 10 bases, and 8 bases lay outside the gene matches. The CDR3, as DNA: TGTGCCATTCCACCGGGACAGACCTACGAGCAGTACTTC. Amino acid sequence: CAIPPGQTYEQYF.

This clonotype came up many times. The rearrangement links TRBV7-3 to TRBJ2-6; perhaps TRBD1 as D (6 bases). Germline CDR1 and CDR2: SGHTA and FQGTGA. The CDR3 extends over 16 amino acids. Trimming shortened V by 5 bases and J by 0 bases, and 11 bases separated the two germline ends. CDR3 sequence: CASSPGQFSGANVLTF. Here the CDR3 DNA reads TGTGCCAGCAGCCCCGGACAGTTCTCTGGGGCCAACGTCCTGACTTTC.

At least ten counts were recorded for this clonotype. The rearrangement links TRBV10-2 to TRBJ1-2; 7 bases fit TRBD1. From germline, CDR1 is WSHSY and CDR2 SAAADI. J lost 4 bases, V lost 4 bases, and 9 bases had no gene match. The length of the CDR3 is 15 residues. The CDR3, as DNA: TGCGCCAGCAGTGGAGGGGGAGACAGGGCCTATGGCTACACCTTC. Amino acid sequence: CASSGGGDRAYGYTF.

This clonotype was seen once. The V gene is TRBV20-1, the J gene TRBJ1-4, with 10 bases that match TRBD1. The CDR3 is 14 amino acids. Germline CDR1 reads DFQATT; CDR2 reads SNEGSKA (reference sequence). The V segment lost 3 bases and the J segment 7 bases; nucleotides outside the gene matches: 5. CDR3 bases: TGCAGTGCTAGCCCGGGACAGGGGACTGAAAAACTGTTTTTT. It translates to CSASPGQGTEKLFF.

The V call is TRBV20-1, the J call TRBJ1-1; D not resolved. Trimming stripped 6 bases from V and 0 bases from J, with 20 bases between. In germline, CDR1 is DFQATT, CDR2 SNEGSKA (reference sequence). The length of the CDR3 is 16 residues. The CDR3: CSASSILTGLNTEAFF. In DNA, the CDR3 is TGCAGTGCCAGTAGTATACTAACGGGGTTGAACACTGAAGCTTTCTTT.